This TCR beta chain stems from a study of graft-versus-host responses after intestinal transplantation. General study results and limits: Elevated graft-versus-host to host-versus-graft clonal ratios in allografts were recorded for patients with graft-donor T cell macrochimerism.

As concerns this clone: Its target is unknown.

Processed graft tissue released its intraepithelial and lamina propria lymphocytes. The CDR3 has 15 amino acids. CDR1 MNHNS and CDR2 SASEGT come from the germline V gene. V shed 6 bases, J shed 9 bases, and the junction held 10 bases outside the gene matches. Here immunoSEQ multiplex PCR was the method, and the copy in TCRdb shows in-frame clones only, minus some. The sample has about 29,000 clones; about 80% are singletons. The sequences come from ileum tissue, collected 98 days after intestinal transplantation. The chain carries TRBV6-1 and TRBJ2-1; 11 bases fit TRBD2. The sequence derives from a human patient who received an intestinal transplant, so some T cells may come from the graft donor. CDR3 sequence: CASSASGTSGSEQFF. The CDR3 coding sequence is TGTGCCAGCAGCGCAAGCGGGACTAGCGGTAGTGAGCAGTTCTTC.